This is a list of T cell receptor beta chains from one sample in a study of blood T cell repertoires in COVID-19. Data came from immunoSEQ multiplex PCR; TCRdb stores just in-frame clones and leaves some out. The sample contains about 220,000 clones, roughly 88% of which appear only once. Sample: PBMCs or T cells enriched from blood (not recorded which). Every receptor here comes from a woman aged 50 to 65 with acute COVID-19. Each CDR3 is given with its conserved first and last residue. Each record gives: clone size, V gene, CDR3 length, D gene, J gene, CDR3 DNA, CDR3 protein. D genes are given only for firm matches. Size tells how often a clone was seen (once, few, many) or the class of an expanded clone, and some rows leave it out.

NA	TRBV7-2	15	NA	TRBJ2-5	TGTGCCAGCAGCTTGTCTGGGGGGAGGAGGGAGACCCAGTACTTC	CASSLSGGRRETQYF
NA	TRBV7-2	15	TRBD2	TRBJ2-7	TGTGCCAGCAGCCCGGGGACTAGCGGGACCTACGAGCAGTACTTC	CASSPGTSGTYEQYF
NA	TRBV5-1	15	NA	TRBJ2-6	TGCGCCAGCAGCTTGGCTTTCTCTGGGGCCAACGTCCTGACTTTC	CASSLAFSGANVLTF
NA	TRBV6-2/TRBV6-3	15	NA	TRBJ1-1	TGTGCCAGCAGTTACTCGAATACAGTGAACACTGAAGCTTTCTTT	CASSYSNTVNTEAFF
few	TRBV7-3	15	TRBD1	TRBJ1-4	TGTGCCAGCAGCAGGGGGCAGGGTTCTAATGAAAAACTGTTTTTT	CASSRGQGSNEKLFF
once	TRBV7-6	15	TRBD1	TRBJ2-7	TGTGCCAGCAGCTTAGACAGGGGCTACCTTTACGAGCAGTACTTC	CASSLDRGYLYEQYF
NA	TRBV2	15	NA	TRBJ2-1	TGTGCCAGCAGTCTAGCGTTAATCTCCTACAATGAGCAGTTCTTC	CASSLALISYNEQFF
NA	TRBV5-8	16	TRBD1	TRBJ2-1	TGTGCCAGCAGCAGCGAAAGGACAGGAATCTACAATGAGCAGTTCTTC	CASSSERTGIYNEQFF
NA	TRBV28	14	TRBD1	TRBJ1-1	TGTGCCAGCAGTCCGGGACAGGGGAACACTGAAGCTTTCTTT	CASSPGQGNTEAFF
NA	TRBV27	12	NA	TRBJ1-2	TGTGCCAGCAGTGGCGGGTCCTATGGCTACACCTTC	CASSGGSYGYTF
NA	TRBV2	13	NA	TRBJ1-2	TGTGCCAGCAAAACAGAAACTAACTATGGCTACACCTTC	CASKTETNYGYTF
few	TRBV4-2	16	NA	TRBJ2-7	TGTGCCAGCAGCCAAGAATACTCCGTGAGCTCCTACGAGCAGTACTTC	CASSQEYSVSSYEQYF
NA	TRBV9	14	NA	TRBJ1-1	TGTGCCAGCAGCCCCAGGATCGAGGGCACTGAAGCTTTCTTT	CASSPRIEGTEAFF
NA	TRBV28	14	NA	TRBJ1-2	TGTGCCAGCAGGGAAACCCTACAGTTTCGAGGCTACACCTTC	CASRETLQFRGYTF
NA	TRBV19	12	TRBD1	TRBJ1-1	TGTGCCAGTAGTCCTCGGGACAGCGAAGCTTTCTTT	CASSPRDSEAFF
NA	TRBV6-2/TRBV6-3	16	NA	TRBJ1-5	TGTGCCAGCAGTTACTCGCGCCAGGGTAACAATCAGCCCCAGCATTTT	CASSYSRQGNNQPQHF
NA	TRBV24-1	16	NA	TRBJ2-3	TGTGCCACCAGTCCGCTGGGGGGACAGCCCACAGATACGCAGTATTTT	CATSPLGGQPTDTQYF
NA	TRBV7-6	14	TRBD1	TRBJ1-2	TGTGCCAGCAGCCCATCGGACAGGGACTATGGCTACACCTTC	CASSPSDRDYGYTF
NA	TRBV5-8	14	TRBD1	TRBJ1-5	TGTGCCAGCAGCCGACAGGGTTTCGCTCAGCCCCAGCATTTT	CASSRQGFAQPQHF
NA	TRBV4-1	18	NA	TRBJ1-4	TGCGCCAGCAGCCAAACCCTTGGGGGGTCAACAACTAATGAAAAACTGTTTTTT	CASSQTLGGSTTNEKLFF
NA	TRBV4-1	17	TRBD1	TRBJ1-2	TGCGCCAGCAGCCAACTCCTAATTGACAGGGGGCTCTATGGCTACACCTTC	CASSQLLIDRGLYGYTF
NA	TRBV25-1	14	NA	TRBJ2-5	TGTGCCAGCAGGGGGCAGGGGACCCAAGAGACCCAGTACTTC	CASRGQGTQETQYF
NA	TRBV4-1	20	TRBD1	TRBJ2-4	TGCGCCAGCAGCCTACGACAGGGAGCGTCGCCCCTCATAGCCAAAAACATTCAGTACTTC	CASSLRQGASPLIAKNIQYF
NA	TRBV30	14	TRBD1	TRBJ1-5	TGTGCCTGGAGTACGGGACAGGGGCGTTCGCCCCAGCATTTT	CAWSTGQGRSPQHF
NA	TRBV7-5	21	NA	TRBJ2-7	TGTGTCAGAAGCCCTCCAAGGTGGACAGGGATTTGCCCACCCCCCTACTACGAGCAGTACTTC	CVRSPPRWTGICPPPYYEQYF
NA	TRBV7-3	13	NA	TRBJ2-2	TGTGCCAGCAGCCCCCGCCCGGGGGGGGAGCTGTTTTTT	CASSPRPGGELFF
many	TRBV18	16	TRBD2	TRBJ2-5	TGTGCCAGCTCATCCGGGACTAGCAGCTTCCAAGAGACCCAGTACTTC	CASSSGTSSFQETQYF
few	TRBV27	15	NA	TRBJ1-1	TGTGCCAGCAGTTGGCAGGGTGCAGGGAACACTGAAGCTTTCTTT	CASSWQGAGNTEAFF
NA	TRBV7-9	15	NA	TRBJ2-2	TGTGCCAGCAGCCCCAGGGCGCAGAACACCGGGGAGCTGTTTTTT	CASSPRAQNTGELFF
few	TRBV7-8	21	TRBD2	TRBJ2-1	TGTGCCAGCAGCAAAAGACGGACTAGCGGGACTGCTGAGGGGTCCTACAATGAGCAGTTCTTC	CASSKRRTSGTAEGSYNEQFF
NA	TRBV3-1/TRBV3-2	16	TRBD2	TRBJ2-3	TGTGCCAGCAGCCTTCGGACTAGCGGGAGGGGTGATACGCAGTATTTT	CASSLRTSGRGDTQYF
NA	TRBV4-1	15	NA	TRBJ2-1	TGCGCCAGCAGCCAAGATCACAATATCTACAATGAGCAGTTCTTC	CASSQDHNIYNEQFF
once	TRBV7-2	14	TRBD1	TRBJ1-4	TGTGCCAGCAGCCAGGGACAGGGGTACGAAAAACTGTTTTTT	CASSQGQGYEKLFF
NA	TRBV3-1/TRBV3-2	14	NA	TRBJ2-3	TGTGCCAGCAGCCAAGCGGGAGTCACAGATACGCAGTATTTT	CASSQAGVTDTQYF
NA	TRBV19	11	NA	TRBJ1-1	TGTGCCACCCAGGGTTACACTGAAGCTTTCTTT	CATQGYTEAFF
once	TRBV7-3	16	TRBD2	TRBJ2-5	TGTGCCAGCAGCCCAAGGCCGGGAGGGCCGGGAGAGACCCAGTACTTC	CASSPRPGGPGETQYF
NA	TRBV11-3	13	NA	TRBJ2-1	TGTGCCAGCAGCTTAGATAGCGACAATGAGCAGTTCTTC	CASSLDSDNEQFF
NA	TRBV7-6	14	NA	TRBJ2-2	TGTGCCAGCAGCTTAAGACTAGAAACCGGGGAGCTGTTTTTT	CASSLRLETGELFF
NA	TRBV7-2	15	TRBD1	TRBJ1-5	TGTGCCAGCAGCGGGGGACAGGCCGTCAATCAGCCCCAGCATTTT	CASSGGQAVNQPQHF
NA	TRBV13	11	TRBD1	TRBJ1-2	TGTGCCAGCGGCCCAAGGACAGGGGGAGAGTTC	CASGPRTGGEF
NA	TRBV10-3	14	TRBD2	TRBJ2-7	TGTGCCATCAGTTCAGCGGGAGAGCGGTACGAGCAGTACTTC	CAISSAGERYEQYF